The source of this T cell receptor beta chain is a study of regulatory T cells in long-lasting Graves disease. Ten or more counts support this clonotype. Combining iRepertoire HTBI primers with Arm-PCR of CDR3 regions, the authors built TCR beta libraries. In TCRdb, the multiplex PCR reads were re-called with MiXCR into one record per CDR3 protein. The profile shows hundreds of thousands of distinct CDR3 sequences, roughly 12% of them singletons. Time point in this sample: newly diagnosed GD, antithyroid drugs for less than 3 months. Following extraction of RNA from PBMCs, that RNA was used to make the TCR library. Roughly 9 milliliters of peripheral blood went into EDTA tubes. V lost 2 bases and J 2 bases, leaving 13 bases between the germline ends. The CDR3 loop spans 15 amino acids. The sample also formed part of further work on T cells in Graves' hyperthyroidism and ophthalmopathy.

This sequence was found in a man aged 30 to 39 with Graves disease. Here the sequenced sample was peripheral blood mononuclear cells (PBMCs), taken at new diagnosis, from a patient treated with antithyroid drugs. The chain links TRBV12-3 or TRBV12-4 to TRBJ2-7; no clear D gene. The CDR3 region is CASSLWAGRTYEQYF. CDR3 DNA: TGTGCCAGCAGTTTATGGGCAGGCCGAACCTACGAGCAGTACTTC.